This T cell receptor beta chain was observed in a study of blood T cell repertoires in COVID-19. This clone came up a few times. The method was immunoSEQ multiplex PCR; TCRdb's version includes in-frame clones alone and lacks a portion of them. Of approximately 84,000 clones detected, approximately 87% appear once; the ten largest clones hold roughly 11%. Material: peripheral blood. The origin of this receptor is a human donor in a cohort sampled during active COVID-19.

CDR3 region: CASSLGTGENSPLHF. The CDR3, as DNA: TGTGCCAGCAGCTTAGGGACAGGGGAAAATTCACCCCTCCACTTT. The rearrangement links TRBV7-9 to TRBJ1-6, with 9 bases that match TRBD1. J was trimmed by 7 bases and V by 1 base; bases with no gene match: 2. The length of the CDR3 is 15 residues. Germline CDR1 and CDR2: SEHNR and FQNEAQ (reference sequence).